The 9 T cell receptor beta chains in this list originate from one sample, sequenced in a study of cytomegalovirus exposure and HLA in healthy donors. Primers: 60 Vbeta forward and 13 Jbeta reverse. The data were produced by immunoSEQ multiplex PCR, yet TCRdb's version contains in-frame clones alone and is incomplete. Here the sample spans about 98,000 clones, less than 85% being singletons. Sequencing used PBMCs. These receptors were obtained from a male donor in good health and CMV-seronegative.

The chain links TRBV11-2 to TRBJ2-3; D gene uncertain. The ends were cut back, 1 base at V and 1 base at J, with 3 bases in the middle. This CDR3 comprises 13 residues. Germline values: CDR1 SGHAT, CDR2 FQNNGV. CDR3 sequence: CASSLGGTDTQYF. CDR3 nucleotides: TGTGCCAGCAGCTTAGGCGGCACAGATACGCAGTATTTT. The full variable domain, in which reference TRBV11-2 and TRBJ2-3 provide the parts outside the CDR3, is EAGVAQSPRYKIIEKRQSVAFWCNPISGHATLYWYQQILGQGPKLLIQFQNNGVVDDSQLPKDRFSAERLKGVDSTLKIQPAKLEDSAVYLCASSLGGTDTQYFGPGTRLTVL.

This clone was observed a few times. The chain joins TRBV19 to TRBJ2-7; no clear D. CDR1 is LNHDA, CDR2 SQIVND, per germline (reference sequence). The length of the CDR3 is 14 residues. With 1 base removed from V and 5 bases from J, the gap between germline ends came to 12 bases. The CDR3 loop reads CASSIVAAANEQYF. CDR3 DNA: TGTGCCAGTAGTATAGTAGCTGCGGCGAACGAGCAGTACTTC.

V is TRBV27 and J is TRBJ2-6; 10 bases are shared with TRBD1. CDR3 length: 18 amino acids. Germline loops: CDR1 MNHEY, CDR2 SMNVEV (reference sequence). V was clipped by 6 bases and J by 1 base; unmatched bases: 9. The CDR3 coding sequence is TGTGCCAGCAGCGGAGGGACAGGGGTTGTTTCTGGGGCCAACGTCCTGACTTTC. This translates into CASSGGTGVVSGANVLTF.

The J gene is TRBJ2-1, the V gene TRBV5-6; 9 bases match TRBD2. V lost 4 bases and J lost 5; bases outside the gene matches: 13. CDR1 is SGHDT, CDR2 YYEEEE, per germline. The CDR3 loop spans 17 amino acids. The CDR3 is CASSPFAGLAGNNEQFF. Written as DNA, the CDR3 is TGTGCCAGCAGCCCCTTTGCCGGGCTAGCGGGGAACAATGAGCAGTTCTTC.

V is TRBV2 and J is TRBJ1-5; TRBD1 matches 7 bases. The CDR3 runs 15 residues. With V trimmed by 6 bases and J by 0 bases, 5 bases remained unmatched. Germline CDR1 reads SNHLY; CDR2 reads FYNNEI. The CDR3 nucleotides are TGTGCCAGCAGGGGGACAGTGTATAGCAATCAGCCCCAGCATTTT. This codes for CASRGTVYSNQPQHF.

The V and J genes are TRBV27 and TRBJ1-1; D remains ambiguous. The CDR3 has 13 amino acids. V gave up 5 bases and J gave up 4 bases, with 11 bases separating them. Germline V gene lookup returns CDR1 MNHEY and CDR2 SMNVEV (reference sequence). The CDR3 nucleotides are TGTGCCAGCAGTCCTGCCACATTCACTGAAGCTTTCTTT. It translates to CASSPATFTEAFF.

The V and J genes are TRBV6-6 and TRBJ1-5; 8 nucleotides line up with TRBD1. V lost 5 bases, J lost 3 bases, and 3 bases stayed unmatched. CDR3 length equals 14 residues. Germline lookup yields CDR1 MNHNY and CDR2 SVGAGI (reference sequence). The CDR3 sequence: CASSGGQDNQPQHF. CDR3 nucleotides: TGTGCCAGCAGTGGGGGACAGGACAATCAGCCCCAGCATTTT.

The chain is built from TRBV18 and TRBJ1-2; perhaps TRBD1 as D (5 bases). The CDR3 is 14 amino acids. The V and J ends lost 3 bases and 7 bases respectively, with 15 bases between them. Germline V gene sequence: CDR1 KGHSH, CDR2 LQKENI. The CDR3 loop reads CASSPREGLSGYTF. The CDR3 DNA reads TGTGCCAGCTCACCCAGGGAAGGCTTGAGTGGCTACACCTTC.

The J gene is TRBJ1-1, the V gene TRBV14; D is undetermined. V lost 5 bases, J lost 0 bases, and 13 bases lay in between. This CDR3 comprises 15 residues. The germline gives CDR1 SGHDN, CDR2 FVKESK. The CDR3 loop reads CASSSLRIMNTEAFF. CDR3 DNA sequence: TGTGCCAGCAGCTCCCTCAGGATTATGAACACTGAAGCTTTCTTT.